Listed here are 29 T cell receptor beta chains from one sample, sequenced in a study of blood T cell repertoires in COVID-19. Clones were sequenced by immunoSEQ multiplex PCR, and TCRdb holds only the in-frame ones, with some missing. The profile shows more than 250,000 clones, approximately 87% of them singletons. Sequencing input: PBMCs or T cells enriched from blood (not recorded which). The receptors shown here come from a woman aged 25 to 39 who had recovered from COVID-19.

The CDR3 loop reads CASSSRVAGTEAFF. The CDR3 coding sequence is TGCGCCAGCAGCTCAAGGGTAGCGGGCACTGAAGCTTTCTTT. The chain uses TRBV5-1 and TRBJ1-1; no definite D call. Looked up from germline, CDR1 is SGHRS and CDR2 is YFSETQ. Deletions cut 3 bases from V and 4 bases from J, with 13 bases between. The CDR3 has 14 amino acids.

This chain uses TRBV14 with TRBJ2-2; D is uncertain. The germline V and J ends were trimmed by 1 base and 1 base, with 10 bases remaining between them. The CDR3 is 16 residues long. CDR1 and CDR2 (germline): SGHDN, FVKESK. DNA of the CDR3: TGTGCCAGCAGCCAAGGTTCTCACGGGAACACCGGGGAGCTGTTTTTT. Its translation: CASSQGSHGNTGELFF.

This chain joins TRBV2 and TRBJ1-1; 7 nucleotides agree with TRBD1. Trimming removed 4 bases from V and 3 bases from J; junction bases left unmatched: 11. This CDR3 contains 16 residues. CDR1 and CDR2 (germline): SNHLY, FYNNEI. CDR3 nucleotide sequence: TGTGCCAGCAGTGCACAGGGGACCCTTGCGTACACTGAAGCTTTCTTT. Translating it yields CASSAQGTLAYTEAFF.

V usage is TRBV12-3 or TRBV12-4 and J usage is TRBJ1-2; 7 nucleotides agree with TRBD1. The CDR3 is made up of 13 amino acids. V lost 6 bases, J lost 2 bases, and 3 bases stayed unmatched. The CDR3 nucleotides read TGTGCCAGCAGAACACAGGGGAACTATGGCTACACCTTC. Amino acid sequence: CASRTQGNYGYTF.

J is TRBJ1-5 and V is TRBV7-8; no firm D call. The CDR3 has 13 amino acids. Per the germline V gene, CDR1 is SGHVS and CDR2 is FQNEAQ. The V and J ends lost 3 bases and 7 bases respectively, with 10 bases between them. CDR3 nucleotides: TGTGCCAGCAGCTTTGTCTTGGCCCAGCCCCAGCATTTT. This sequence encodes CASSFVLAQPQHF.

This clone occurred once. The V gene is TRBV28, the J gene TRBJ1-5; a weak D match, TRBD1 (5 bases). Germline V gene data show CDR1 as MDHEN and CDR2 as SYDVKM. The CDR3 contains 15 residues. Trimming removed 6 bases from V and 6 bases from J, with 18 bases in between. Here the CDR3 DNA reads TGTGCCAGCAGCCCCTCTATAGGGGTGGGTCAGCCCCAGCATTTT. Encoded protein: CASSPSIGVGQPQHF. Together with reference TRBV28 and TRBJ1-5, the CDR3 gives the full variable domain: DVKVTQSSRYLVKRTGEKVFLECVQDMDHENMFWYRQDPGLGLRLIYFSYDVKMKEKGDIPEGYSVSREKKERFSLILESASTNQTSMYLCASSPSIGVGQPQHFGDGTRLSIL.

V gene TRBV5-1 combines with J gene TRBJ1-4; 7 nucleotides match TRBD1. From germline, CDR1 is SGHRS and CDR2 YFSETQ. V gave up 0 bases and J gave up 6 bases; unmatched junction bases: 8. This CDR3 has 16 amino acids. This CDR3 reads CASSLDVQGGYEKLFF. DNA of the CDR3: TGCGCCAGCAGCTTGGATGTCCAGGGGGGATATGAAAAACTGTTTTTT. The whole variable domain, filled in from reference TRBV5-1 and TRBJ1-4, reads KAGVTQTPRYLIKTRGQQVTLSCSPISGHRSVSWYQQTPGQGLQFLFEYFSETQRNKGNFPGRFSGRQFSNSRSEMNVSTLELGDSALYLCASSLDVQGGYEKLFFGSGTQLSVL.

The chain couples TRBV5-6 to TRBJ1-2; D is uncertain. The V end lost 0 bases, the J end lost 10 bases, and 10 bases lay between the germline ends. Germline CDR1 is SGHDT and CDR2 is YYEEEE. The CDR3 sequence is 12 residues long. CDR3 sequence reads: CASSLGPGVYTF. The DNA of the CDR3 is TGTGCCAGCAGCTTGGGACCCGGGGTCTACACCTTC. Combining the CDR3 with reference TRBV5-6 and TRBJ1-2 gives the whole variable domain DAGVTQSPTHLIKTRGQQVTLRCSPKSGHDTVSWYQQALGQGPQFIFQYYEEEERQRGNFPDRFSGHQFPNYSSELNVNALLLGDSALYLCASSLGPGVYTFGSGTRLTVV.

This CDR3 is CASSGRTGQETQYF. CDR3 nucleotide sequence: TGTGCCAGCAGCGGAAGGACGGGGCAAGAGACCCAGTACTTC. This chain uses TRBV9 with TRBJ2-5, with D perhaps matching TRBD2 (5 bases). Per germline, CDR1 SGDLS and CDR2 YYNGEE. CDR3 length: 14 residues. The germline V and J ends were trimmed by 3 bases and 2 bases, with 11 bases remaining between them. The whole variable domain, remainder taken from reference TRBV9 and TRBJ2-5, is DSGVTQTPKHLITATGQRVTLRCSPRSGDLSVYWYQQSLDQGLQFLIQYYNGEERAKGNILERFSAQQFPDLHSELNLSSLELGDSALYFCASSGRTGQETQYFGPGTRLLVL.

The gene calls are TRBV28 and TRBJ1-1; possibly TRBD1 for D (6 bases). This CDR3 region has 15 residues. From germline, CDR1 is MDHEN and CDR2 SYDVKM. V lost 3 bases and J 6 bases, leaving 17 bases between the germline ends. CDR3 sequence: CASSFLAQGRAEAFF. Written as DNA, the CDR3 is TGTGCCAGCAGTTTTTTGGCACAGGGCCGCGCTGAAGCTTTCTTT.

The J gene is TRBJ1-1, the V gene TRBV18; 7 bases line up with TRBD1. This CDR3 comprises 13 residues. Germline values: CDR1 KGHSH, CDR2 LQKENI. V shed 6 bases and J 1 base; nucleotides not matched to a gene: 2. CDR3 DNA: TGTGCCAGCTCCCAGGGGGGGAACACTGAAGCTTTCTTT. It yields the protein CASSQGGNTEAFF.

This sequence joins TRBV11-2 and TRBJ2-2, with 7 bases identical to TRBD2. The V gene end was trimmed by 5 bases and the J gene end by 5 bases; junction bases not matched to a gene: 11. The germline gives CDR1 SGHAT, CDR2 FQNNGV. The CDR3 is made up of 16 amino acids. The CDR3 DNA sequence: TGTGCCAGCAGCACAAACCCGGGGGGTTTAACCGGGGAGCTGTTTTTT. It is translated as CASSTNPGGLTGELFF.

This chain uses TRBV18 with TRBJ2-7; D gene unclear. The length of the CDR3 is 14 residues. Germline-derived CDR1 and CDR2 are KGHSH and LQKENI. Deletions cut 3 bases from V and 6 bases from J, with 15 bases between. The CDR3 bases are TGTGCCAGCTCACCGAATCCCAGGTCCGCCGAGCAGTACTTC. Translated: CASSPNPRSAEQYF.

V gene TRBV2 combines with J gene TRBJ1-2; 11 bases align to TRBD1. Germline lookup yields CDR1 SNHLY and CDR2 FYNNEI. The CDR3 runs to 15 residues. V was pared by 4 bases and J by 8 bases, with 9 bases of the junction left unmatched. The CDR3 is CASSGDRGVVRGYTF. CDR3 nucleotide sequence: TGTGCCAGCAGTGGGGACAGGGGGGTCGTGCGGGGCTACACCTTC.

This chain connects TRBV4-3 to TRBJ2-1, with TRBD2 identical over 15 bases. After removal of 0 bases from V and 2 bases from J, the junction contained 5 bases not matched to a gene. CDR3 size: 19 residues. From germline, CDR1 is LGHNA and CDR2 YSLEER. The CDR3 DNA reads as TGCGCCAGCAGCCAAGATATGGGGACTAGCGGGGGGACCTACAATGAGCAGTTCTTC. Translating it yields CASSQDMGTSGGTYNEQFF.

This rearrangement joins TRBV6-5 to TRBJ1-3; a possible D gene is TRBD1 (5 bases). The V end was cut by 7 bases, the J end by 0 bases, with 13 bases between. CDR3 length: 15 residues. Germline CDR1 MNHEY, CDR2 SVGAGI. The CDR3 nucleotides are TGTGCCAGCAAGGAGGGACCCTTCTCTGGAAACACCATATATTTT. It is translated as CASKEGPFSGNTIYF.

This clone was counted a single time. V and J are TRBV11-2 and TRBJ2-1; 11 positions match TRBD2. The germline CDR1 and CDR2 sequences are SGHAT and FQNNGV. J gave up 10 bases and V 1 base, and 12 bases lay outside the gene matches. This CDR3 spans 17 amino acids. CDR3 sequence reads: CASSLVTWIAGGLEQFF. In DNA, the CDR3 is TGTGCCAGCAGCTTAGTAACGTGGATAGCGGGGGGGCTCGAGCAGTTCTTC.

This clone was picked up a small number of times. This rearrangement joins TRBV2 to TRBJ1-3; 8 nucleotides line up with TRBD1. This CDR3 has 16 amino acids. CDR1 is SNHLY, CDR2 FYNNEI, per germline. V lost 3 bases to trimming and J lost 4 bases; unmatched junction nucleotides: 8. DNA of the CDR3: TGTGCCAGCAGTGATCCCCGACAGGGGCCCGGAAACACCATATATTTT. Encoded protein: CASSDPRQGPGNTIYF.

This clone was observed a handful of times. The CDR3 DNA sequence: TGTGCCAGCAGTATCCAGGGTGGGACTGAAGCTTTCTTT. Protein: CASSIQGGTEAFF. The rearrangement joins TRBV28 to TRBJ1-1; TRBD1 might be the D (5 bases). The ends were cut back, 5 bases at V and 5 bases at J, with 12 bases in the middle. Germline V gene sequence: CDR1 MDHEN, CDR2 SYDVKM. CDR3 length equals 13 residues. The full variable domain, its missing parts supplied by reference TRBV28 and TRBJ1-1, is DVKVTQSSRYLVKRTGEKVFLECVQDMDHENMFWYRQDPGLGLRLIYFSYDVKMKEKGDIPEGYSVSREKKERFSLILESASTNQTSMYLCASSIQGGTEAFFGQGTRLTVV.

The V call is TRBV4-1, the J call TRBJ1-5; no clear D. The CDR3 totals 15 residues. Germline V CDR1 and CDR2: MGHRA, YSYEKL. Deletions cut 4 bases from V and 4 bases from J, with 14 bases between. CDR3 amino acids: CASSPRSDRNQPQHF. The CDR3 DNA reads TGCGCCAGCAGCCCCCGTAGTGATAGAAATCAGCCCCAGCATTTT.

The chain couples TRBV5-5 to TRBJ2-7; D is undetermined. CDR3 length equals 12 residues. The germline V and J ends were trimmed by 0 bases and 7 bases, with 8 bases remaining between them. Looked up from germline, CDR1 is SGHKS and CDR2 is YYEKEE (reference sequence). The DNA for the CDR3 is TGTGCCAGCAGCTTGGGGCCCCTGGAGCAGTACTTC. It is translated as CASSLGPLEQYF.

The V and J genes are TRBV4-2 and TRBJ1-4, with TRBD1 as a possible D gene (5 bases). With 7 bases removed from V and 2 bases from J, the gap between germline ends came to 17 bases. The length of the CDR3 is 16 residues. CDR1 is LGHNA and CDR2 is YNFKEQ in the germline V gene. CDR3 sequence reads: CASTLHGGTTNEKLFF. DNA of the CDR3: TGTGCCAGCACCCTACACGGAGGGACGACTAATGAAAAACTGTTTTTT.

The chain carries TRBV5-4 and TRBJ1-2; no firm D call. The CDR3 length is 13 residues. Trimming stripped 4 bases from V and 2 bases from J, with 9 bases between. CDR1 is SGHNT, CDR2 YYREEE, per germline (reference sequence). The CDR3 is CASSNPGNYGYTF. DNA of the CDR3: TGTGCCAGCAGCAATCCTGGCAACTATGGCTACACCTTC.

This sequence joins TRBV5-1 and TRBJ2-7, with unresolved D. Germline V CDR1 and CDR2: SGHRS, YFSETQ. V was trimmed by 2 bases and J by 0 bases, leaving 9 bases between them. This CDR3 has 14 amino acids. In DNA, the CDR3 is TGCGCCAGCAGCTTTATGTCAGACTCCTACGAGCAGTACTTC. It encodes CASSFMSDSYEQYF.

The chain couples TRBV30 to TRBJ2-7, with D possibly TRBD2 on 6 matching bases. The CDR3 has 14 amino acids. The germline V gene has CDR1 GTSNPN and CDR2 SVGIG (reference sequence). The ends were cut back, 2 bases at V and 5 bases at J, with 16 bases in the middle. CDR3 sequence reads: CAWSRSSVRDEQYF. In DNA form, the CDR3 reads TGTGCCTGGAGTAGGTCTAGCGTACGGGACGAGCAGTACTTC.

The V gene is TRBV12-1, the J gene TRBJ1-4; no check of the table's D call, TRBD1, against the DNA was made. TRBV12-1 is a known pseudogene. This CDR3 has 22 residues. CDR3 DNA: TGTGCCAGCAGCTTTATTCCTAGGGGTGCGGTGAGAACATTTGCAACTAATGAAAAACTGTTTTTT. This encodes CASSFIPRGAVRTFATNEKLFF.

The chain uses TRBV5-1 and TRBJ1-1; D is uncertain. The V end was cut by 2 bases, the J end by 0 bases, with 11 bases between. Germline lookup yields CDR1 SGHRS and CDR2 YFSETQ. This CDR3 is built from 15 residues. As DNA, the CDR3 is TGCGCCAGCAGCTTCGGGATGGTGGTGAACACTGAAGCTTTCTTT. Protein sequence: CASSFGMVVNTEAFF.

V gene TRBV5-8 combines with J gene TRBJ2-5; 9 nucleotides match TRBD2. CDR1 is SGHTS, CDR2 YDEGEE, per germline. Trimming cost V 2 bases and J 1 base; bases outside gene matches: 9. This CDR3 comprises 17 residues. The CDR3 sequence: CASSFGWSSGVQETQYF. In nucleotides, the CDR3 is TGTGCCAGCAGCTTCGGGTGGTCTAGCGGGGTCCAAGAGACCCAGTACTTC.

The chain has TRBV5-1 and TRBJ1-1, with D maybe TRBD1 (5 bases). There are 14 residues in the CDR3. The V end lost 0 bases, the J end lost 3 bases, and 9 bases lay between the germline ends. Germline loops: CDR1 SGHRS, CDR2 YFSETQ. In nucleotides, the CDR3 is TGCGCCAGCAGCTTGGTAGCGGGGGACACTGAAGCTTTCTTT. Translation: CASSLVAGDTEAFF.